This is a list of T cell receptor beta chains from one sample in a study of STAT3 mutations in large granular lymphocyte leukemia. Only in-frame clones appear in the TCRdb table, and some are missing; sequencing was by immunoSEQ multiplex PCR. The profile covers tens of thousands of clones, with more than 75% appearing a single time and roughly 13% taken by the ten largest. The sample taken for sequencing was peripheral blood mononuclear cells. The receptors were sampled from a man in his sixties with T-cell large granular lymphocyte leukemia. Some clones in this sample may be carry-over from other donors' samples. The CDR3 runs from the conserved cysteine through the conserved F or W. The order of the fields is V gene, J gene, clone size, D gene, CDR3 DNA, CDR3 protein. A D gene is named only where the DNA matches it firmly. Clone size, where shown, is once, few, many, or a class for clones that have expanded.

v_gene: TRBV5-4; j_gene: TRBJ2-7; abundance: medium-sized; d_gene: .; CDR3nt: TGTGCCAGCAGCTTGGACGGGGAGCAGTACTTC; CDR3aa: CASSLDGEQYF
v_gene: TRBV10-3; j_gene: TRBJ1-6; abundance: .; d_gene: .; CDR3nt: TGTGCCATCAGTGAGCCCCGTTCACCCCTCCACTTT; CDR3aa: CAISEPRSPLHF
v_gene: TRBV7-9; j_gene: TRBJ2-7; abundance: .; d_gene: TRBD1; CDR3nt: TGTGCCAGCAGCTTAACGGACAGGGTGGTATACGAGCAGTACTTC; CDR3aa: CASSLTDRVVYEQYF
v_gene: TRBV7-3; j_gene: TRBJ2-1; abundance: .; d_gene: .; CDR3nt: TGTGCCAGCAGCTTAGCCACGTACAATGAGCAGTTCTTC; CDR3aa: CASSLATYNEQFF
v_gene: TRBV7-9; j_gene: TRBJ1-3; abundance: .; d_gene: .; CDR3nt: TGTGCCAGCACCTCGATGTTCCTACGGGTCTCTGGAAACACCATATATTTT; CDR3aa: CASTSMFLRVSGNTIYF
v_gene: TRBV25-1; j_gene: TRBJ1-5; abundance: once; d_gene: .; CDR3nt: TGTGCCAGCATACCTGATAGCAATCAGCCCCAGCATTTT; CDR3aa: CASIPDSNQPQHF
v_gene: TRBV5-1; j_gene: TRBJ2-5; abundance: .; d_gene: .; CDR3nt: TGCGCCAGCAGCAAGGGGGCGGGGCAGCTCCAAGAGACCCAGTACTTC; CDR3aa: CASSKGAGQLQETQYF
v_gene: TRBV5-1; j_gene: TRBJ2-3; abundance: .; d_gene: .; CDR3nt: TGCGCCAGCAGCTTGCCGGGGGCTGGTGGCACAGATACGCAGTATTTT; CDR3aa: CASSLPGAGGTDTQYF
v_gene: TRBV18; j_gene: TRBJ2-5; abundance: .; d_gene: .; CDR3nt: TGTGCCAGCTCACGCGCGGCCAGGGGAGAGACCCAGTACTTC; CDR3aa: CASSRAARGETQYF
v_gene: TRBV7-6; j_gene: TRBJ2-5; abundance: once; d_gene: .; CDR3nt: TGTGCCAGCAGCTTAGACTCGGGGCCTGGCCCAGAGACCCAGTACTTC; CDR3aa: CASSLDSGPGPETQYF
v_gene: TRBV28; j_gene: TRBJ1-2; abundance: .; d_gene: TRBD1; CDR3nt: TGTGCCAGCAGCCCCCCGGGACAGGATGGCTACACCTTC; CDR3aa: CASSPPGQDGYTF
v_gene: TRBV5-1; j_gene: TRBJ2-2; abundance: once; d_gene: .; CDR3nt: TGCGCCAGCAGCTTGGCGGGCCAACTAGCTACCGGGGAGCTGTTTTTT; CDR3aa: CASSLAGQLATGELFF
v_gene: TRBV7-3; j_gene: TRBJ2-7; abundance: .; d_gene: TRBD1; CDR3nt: TGTGCCAGCAGCCAGGGACAGGGGGCCTACGAGCAGTACTTC; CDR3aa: CASSQGQGAYEQYF
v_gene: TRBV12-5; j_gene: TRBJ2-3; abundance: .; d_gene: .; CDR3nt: TGTGCTAGTGGTTCCCGGGGCCCCATTGGGGTGGGCACAGATACGCAGTATTTT; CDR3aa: CASGSRGPIGVGTDTQYF
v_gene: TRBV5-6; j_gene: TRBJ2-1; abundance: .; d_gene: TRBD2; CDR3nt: TGTGCCAGCAGCTTGGCAGCGGGAGTTGTAGTGAATGAGCAGTTCTTC; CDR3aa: CASSLAAGVVVNEQFF
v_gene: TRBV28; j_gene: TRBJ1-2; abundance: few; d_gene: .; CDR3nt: TGTGCCAGCAGTAATGGGGGGAACTATGGCTACACCTTC; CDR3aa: CASSNGGNYGYTF
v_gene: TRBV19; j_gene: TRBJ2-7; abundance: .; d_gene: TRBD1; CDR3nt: TGTGCCAGTAGTATACTGACAGGGGGTCCCTCCTACGAGCAGTACTTC; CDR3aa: CASSILTGGPSYEQYF
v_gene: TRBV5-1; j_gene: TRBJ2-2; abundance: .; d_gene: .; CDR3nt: TGCGCCAGCAGCTCACAGGGCACCGGGGAGCTGTTTTTT; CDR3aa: CASSSQGTGELFF
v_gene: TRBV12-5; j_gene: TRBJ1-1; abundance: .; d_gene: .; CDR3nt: TGTGCTAGTGGTTTCGCACTGAACACTGAAGCTTTCTTT; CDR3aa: CASGFALNTEAFF
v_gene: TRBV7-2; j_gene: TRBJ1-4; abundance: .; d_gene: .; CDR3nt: TGTGCCAGCAGCTTAGCTGCGGTCGGGACTAATGAAAAACTGTTTTTT; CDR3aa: CASSLAAVGTNEKLFF
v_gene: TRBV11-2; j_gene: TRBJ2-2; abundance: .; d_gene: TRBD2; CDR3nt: TGTGCCAGCAGCTTAGATGCAGGGACTAGCGGGGGCGCGAACACCGGGGAGCTGTTTTTT; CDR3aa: CASSLDAGTSGGANTGELFF
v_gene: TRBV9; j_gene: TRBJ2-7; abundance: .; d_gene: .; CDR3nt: TGTGCCAGCAGCCCGCCTGGGGGGGGCGCCGAGCAGTACTTC; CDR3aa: CASSPPGGGAEQYF
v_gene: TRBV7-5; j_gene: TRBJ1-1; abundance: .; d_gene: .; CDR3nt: TGTGCCAGAAGCTTAGCGGCCTCCCTGGGACAGGGGGCGAGGCAATTTACTGAAGCTTTCTTT; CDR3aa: CARSLAASLGQGARQFTEAFF
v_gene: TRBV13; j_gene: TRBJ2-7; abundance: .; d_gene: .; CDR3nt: TGTGCCAGCAGCTTAGTAGGGCTGGAGCAGTACTTC; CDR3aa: CASSLVGLEQYF
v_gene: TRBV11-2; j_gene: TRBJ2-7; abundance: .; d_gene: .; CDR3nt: TGTGCCAGCAGTTCCCGACTGGCTTCCTACGAGCAGTACTTC; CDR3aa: CASSSRLASYEQYF
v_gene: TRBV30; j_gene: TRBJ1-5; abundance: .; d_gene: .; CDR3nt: TGTGCCTGGAGTGTACTGGGGGCTAGCCAGCCCCAGCATTTT; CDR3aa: CAWSVLGASQPQHF
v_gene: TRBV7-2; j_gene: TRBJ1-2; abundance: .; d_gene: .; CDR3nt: TGTGCCAGCAGCTCTGACGCAGGCGGCTACACCTTC; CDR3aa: CASSSDAGGYTF
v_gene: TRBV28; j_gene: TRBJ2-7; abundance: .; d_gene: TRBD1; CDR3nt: TGTGCCAGCAGCCCCGGGACAGGACCCTACGAGCAGTACTTC; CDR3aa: CASSPGTGPYEQYF
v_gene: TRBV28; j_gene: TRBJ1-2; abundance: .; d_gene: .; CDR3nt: TGTGCCAGCAGTTTGGGGCAGTTATATGGCTACACCTTC; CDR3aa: CASSLGQLYGYTF
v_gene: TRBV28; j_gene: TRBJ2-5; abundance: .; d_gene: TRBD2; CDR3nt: TGTGCCAGCAGCTCCTCGGGACTAGCGCTCGGTGAGACCCAGTACTTC; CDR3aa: CASSSSGLALGETQYF
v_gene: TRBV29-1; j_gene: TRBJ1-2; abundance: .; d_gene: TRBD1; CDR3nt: TGCAGCGTTGACGGGACAGGGGGCTTTGGCTACACCTTC; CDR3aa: CSVDGTGGFGYTF
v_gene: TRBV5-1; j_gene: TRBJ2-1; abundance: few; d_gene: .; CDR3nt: TGCGCCAGCAGCTTTTTACGCAACAATGAGCAGTTCTTC; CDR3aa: CASSFLRNNEQFF
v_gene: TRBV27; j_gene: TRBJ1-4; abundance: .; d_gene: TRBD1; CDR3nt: TGTGCCAGTTCTCCTGCCGGGACAGGGAATGAAAAACTGTTTTTT; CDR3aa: CASSPAGTGNEKLFF
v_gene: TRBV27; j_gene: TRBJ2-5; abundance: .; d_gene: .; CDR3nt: TGTGCCAGCAGTGAGGGGGGATGGGAGACCCAGTACTTC; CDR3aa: CASSEGGWETQYF
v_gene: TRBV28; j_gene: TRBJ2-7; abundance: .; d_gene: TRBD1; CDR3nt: TGTGCCAGCAGTTCCGGGACAGTAGTGAATGAGCAGTACTTC; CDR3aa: CASSSGTVVNEQYF
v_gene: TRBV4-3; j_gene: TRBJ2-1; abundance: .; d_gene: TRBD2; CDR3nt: TGCGCCAGCAGCCAAGTGGGGACTAGCGACATCTACAATGAGCAGTTCTTC; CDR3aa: CASSQVGTSDIYNEQFF
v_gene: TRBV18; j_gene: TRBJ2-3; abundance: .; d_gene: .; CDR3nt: TGTGCCAGCTCACCACCGGTTAAAACAGATACGCAGTATTTT; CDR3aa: CASSPPVKTDTQYF
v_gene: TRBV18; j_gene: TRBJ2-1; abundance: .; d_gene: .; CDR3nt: TGTGCCAGCTCACCAAATTCGCAGGCAACCTACAATGAGCAGTTCTTC; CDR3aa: CASSPNSQATYNEQFF
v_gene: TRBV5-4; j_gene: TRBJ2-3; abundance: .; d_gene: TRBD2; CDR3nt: TGTGCCAGCAGCTTGGGTGGCGGGAGGCGCGATACGCAGTATTTT; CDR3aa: CASSLGGGRRDTQYF
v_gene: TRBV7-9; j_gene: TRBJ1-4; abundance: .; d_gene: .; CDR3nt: TGTGCCAGCAGCTTAGAAGGCGGTGAAAAACTGTTTTTT; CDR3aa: CASSLEGGEKLFF
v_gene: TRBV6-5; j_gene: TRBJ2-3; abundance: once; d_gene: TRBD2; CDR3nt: TGTGCCACCCGAGCGGGAGAGGGTGCAGATACGCAGTATTTT; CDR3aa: CATRAGEGADTQYF
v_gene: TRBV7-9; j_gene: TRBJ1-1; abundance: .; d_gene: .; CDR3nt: TGTGCCAGCAGCCTAGGTGAGTGGCTGAACACTGAAGCTTTCTTT; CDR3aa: CASSLGEWLNTEAFF
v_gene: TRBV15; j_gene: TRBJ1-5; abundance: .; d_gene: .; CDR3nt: TGTGCCACGACAGCGGGGTCGGGGATGGGCAATCAGCCCCAGCATTTT; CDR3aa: CATTAGSGMGNQPQHF
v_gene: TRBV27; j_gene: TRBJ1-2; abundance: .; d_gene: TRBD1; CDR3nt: TGTGCCAGTGGACAGGGAGCTGGCTACACCTTC; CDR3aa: CASGQGAGYTF
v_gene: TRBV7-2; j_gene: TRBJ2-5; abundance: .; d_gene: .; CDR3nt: TGTGCCAGCAGCCCGTCGTACCAAGAGACCCAGTACTTC; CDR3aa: CASSPSYQETQYF
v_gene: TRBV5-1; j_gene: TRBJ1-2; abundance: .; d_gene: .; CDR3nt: TGCGCCAGCAGCCCCATAGTTTGGGAAGGCTACACCTTC; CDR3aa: CASSPIVWEGYTF
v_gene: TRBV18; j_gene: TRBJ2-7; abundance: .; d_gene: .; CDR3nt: TGTGCCAGCTCACCAGGCGGAGGCACCTACGAGCAGTACTTC; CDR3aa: CASSPGGGTYEQYF
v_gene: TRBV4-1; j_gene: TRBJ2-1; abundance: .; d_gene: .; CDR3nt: TGCGCCAGCAGCCAAGAGTTGGTGGGGCAGTTCTTC; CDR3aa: CASSQELVGQFF
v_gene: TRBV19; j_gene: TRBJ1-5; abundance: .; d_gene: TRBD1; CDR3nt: TGTGCCAGTAGTGGAACAGGGGGAAGGCAGCCCCAGCATTTT; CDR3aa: CASSGTGGRQPQHF
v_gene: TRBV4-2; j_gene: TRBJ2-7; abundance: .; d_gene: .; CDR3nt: TGTGCCAGCAGCCAAGGTGCGTTCCCCTACGAGCAGTACTTC; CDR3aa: CASSQGAFPYEQYF
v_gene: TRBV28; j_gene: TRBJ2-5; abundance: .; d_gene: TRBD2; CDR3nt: TGTGCCAGCACTCCTAGCGGCGGTTACCAAGAGACCCAGTACTTC; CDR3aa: CASTPSGGYQETQYF
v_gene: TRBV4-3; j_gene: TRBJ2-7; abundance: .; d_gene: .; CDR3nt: TGCGCCAGCAGCCAAGATTCCCTCTACGAGCAGTACTTC; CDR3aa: CASSQDSLYEQYF
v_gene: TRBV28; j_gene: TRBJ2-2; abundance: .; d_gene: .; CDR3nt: TGTGCCAGCGGGAGGAGCGCAGGGGCGAACACCGGGGAGCTGTTTTTT; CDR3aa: CASGRSAGANTGELFF